The entry below gives a single T cell receptor beta chain sequence along with its context. Its antigen is not known. RNA was extracted and reverse transcribed into cDNA as the sequencing template. Here immunoSEQ multiplex PCR was the method, and the copy in TCRdb shows in-frame clones only, minus some. The data contain 150,000 or so clones, around 87% of them singletons. This specimen belongs to a study of CD8+ T cells in alopecia areata. Study-level findings and limits: Researchers reported that TCR sharing among patients proved less clear than in mice, possibly HLA-linked.

This CDR3 is 14 amino acids long. V lost 5 bases, J lost 4 bases, and 6 bases stayed unmatched. Germline V CDR1 and CDR2: MNHEY, SVGAGI. The TCR originated in a human donor with alopecia areata. The sequenced sample was CD8+ T cells sorted from blood, obtained at week 0. V and J are TRBV6-5 and TRBJ2-5; 8 bases are a match to TRBD1. The CDR3 DNA reads as TGTGCCAGCAGTCGACAGGGGTCGGGAGAGACCCAGTACTTC. Its translation is CASSRQGSGETQYF.